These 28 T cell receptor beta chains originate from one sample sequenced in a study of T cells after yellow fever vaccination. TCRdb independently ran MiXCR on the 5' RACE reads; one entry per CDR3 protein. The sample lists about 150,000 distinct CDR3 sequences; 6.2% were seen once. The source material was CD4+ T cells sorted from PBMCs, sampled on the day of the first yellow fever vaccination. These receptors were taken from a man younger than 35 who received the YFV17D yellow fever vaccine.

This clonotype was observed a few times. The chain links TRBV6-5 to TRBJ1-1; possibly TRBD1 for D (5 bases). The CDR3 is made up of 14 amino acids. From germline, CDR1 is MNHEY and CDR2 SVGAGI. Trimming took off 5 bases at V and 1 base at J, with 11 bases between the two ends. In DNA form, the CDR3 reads TGTGCCAGCAGTCAGGGCACAGCGAACACTGAAGCTTTCTTT. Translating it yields CASSQGTANTEAFF.

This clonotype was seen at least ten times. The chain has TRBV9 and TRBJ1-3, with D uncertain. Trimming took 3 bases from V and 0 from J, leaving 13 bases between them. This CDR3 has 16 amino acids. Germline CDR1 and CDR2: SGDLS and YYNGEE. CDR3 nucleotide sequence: TGTGCCAGCAGCGATCAGAGTAAAATCTCTGGAAACACCATATATTTT. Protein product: CASSDQSKISGNTIYF.

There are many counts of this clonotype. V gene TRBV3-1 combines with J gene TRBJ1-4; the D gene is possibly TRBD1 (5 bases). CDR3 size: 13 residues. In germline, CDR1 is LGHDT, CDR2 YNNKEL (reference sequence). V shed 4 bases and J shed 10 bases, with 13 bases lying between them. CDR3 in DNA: TGTGCCAGCAGCCTAGTCGCGAGGGGAAAACTGTTTTTT. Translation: CASSLVARGKLFF. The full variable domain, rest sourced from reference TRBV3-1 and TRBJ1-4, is DTAVSQTPKYLVTQMGNDKSIKCEQNLGHDTMYWYKQDSKKFLKIMFSYNNKELIINETVPNRFSPKSPDKAHLNLHINSLELGDSAVYFCASSLVARGKLFFGSGTQLSVL.

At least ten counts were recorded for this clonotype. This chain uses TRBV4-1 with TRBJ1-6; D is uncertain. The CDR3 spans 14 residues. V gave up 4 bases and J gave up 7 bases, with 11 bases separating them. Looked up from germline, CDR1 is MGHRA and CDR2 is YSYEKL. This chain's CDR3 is CASSPQALNSPLHF. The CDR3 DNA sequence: TGCGCCAGCAGCCCCCAGGCCCTAAATTCACCCCTCCACTTT.

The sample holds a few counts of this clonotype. The CDR3 DNA reads as TGTGCCAGCAGCGGAGACAGGGCTTCCTACAATGAGCAGTTCTTC. Its translation: CASSGDRASYNEQFF. V is TRBV7-2 and J is TRBJ2-1; 7 positions match TRBD1. From germline, CDR1 is SGHTA and CDR2 FQGNSA. This CDR3 has 15 residues. V was pared by 5 bases and J by 1 base, with 5 bases of the junction left unmatched.

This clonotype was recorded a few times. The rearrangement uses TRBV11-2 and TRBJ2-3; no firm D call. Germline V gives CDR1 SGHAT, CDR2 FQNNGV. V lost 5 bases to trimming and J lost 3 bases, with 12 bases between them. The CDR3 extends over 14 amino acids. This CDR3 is CASSPAGQTDTQYF. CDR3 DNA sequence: TGTGCCAGCAGCCCCGCCGGCCAAACAGATACGCAGTATTTT.

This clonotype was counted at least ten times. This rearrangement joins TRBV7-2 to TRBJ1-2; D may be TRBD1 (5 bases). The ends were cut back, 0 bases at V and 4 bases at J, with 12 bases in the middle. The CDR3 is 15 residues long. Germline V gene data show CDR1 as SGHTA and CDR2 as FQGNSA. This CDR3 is CASSLARRQSYGYTF. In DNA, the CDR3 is TGTGCCAGCAGCTTAGCGCGGAGACAGTCCTATGGCTACACCTTC. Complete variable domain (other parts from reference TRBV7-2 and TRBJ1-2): GAGVSQSPSNKVTEKGKDVELRCDPISGHTALYWYRQSLGQGLEFLIYFQGNSAPDKSGLPSDRFSAERTGGSVSTLTIQRTQQEDSAVYLCASSLARRQSYGYTFGSGTRLTVV.

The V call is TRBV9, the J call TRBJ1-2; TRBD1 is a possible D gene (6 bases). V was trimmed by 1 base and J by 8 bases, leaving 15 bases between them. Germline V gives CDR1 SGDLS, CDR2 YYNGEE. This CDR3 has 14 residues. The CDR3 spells CASSVFLGAQGYTF. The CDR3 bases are TGTGCCAGCAGCGTATTTCTGGGGGCGCAGGGCTACACCTTC.

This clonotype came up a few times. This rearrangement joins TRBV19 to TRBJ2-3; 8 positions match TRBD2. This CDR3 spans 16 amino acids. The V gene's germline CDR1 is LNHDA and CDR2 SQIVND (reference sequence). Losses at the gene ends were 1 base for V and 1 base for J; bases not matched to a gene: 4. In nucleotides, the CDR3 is TGTGCCAGTAGTATAGTTGCGGGGGGCGGCACAGATACGCAGTATTTT. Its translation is CASSIVAGGGTDTQYF.

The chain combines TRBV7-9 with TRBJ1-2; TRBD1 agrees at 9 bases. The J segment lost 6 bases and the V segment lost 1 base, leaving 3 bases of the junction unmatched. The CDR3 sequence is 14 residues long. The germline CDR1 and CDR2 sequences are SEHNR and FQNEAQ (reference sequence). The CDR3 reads CASSLDRGLDGYTF. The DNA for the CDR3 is TGTGCCAGCAGCTTAGACAGGGGGCTCGATGGCTACACCTTC.

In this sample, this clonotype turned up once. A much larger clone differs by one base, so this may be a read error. CDR3 in amino acids: CASAPGQNTEELFF. CDR3 nucleotides: TGCGCCAGCGCCCCGGGACAGAACACCGAGGAGCTGTTTTTT. This chain connects TRBV10-1 to TRBJ2-2; 7 bases agree with TRBD1. CDR1 and CDR2 from the germline V gene are WNHNN and SYGVQD (reference sequence). The CDR3 has 14 amino acids.

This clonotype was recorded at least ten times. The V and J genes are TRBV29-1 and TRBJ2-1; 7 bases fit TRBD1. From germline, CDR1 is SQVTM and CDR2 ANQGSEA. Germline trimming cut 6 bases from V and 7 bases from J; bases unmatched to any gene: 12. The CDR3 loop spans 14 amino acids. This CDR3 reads CSVLQGILGNEQFF. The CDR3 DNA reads TGCAGCGTACTACAGGGGATCCTAGGGAATGAGCAGTTCTTC.

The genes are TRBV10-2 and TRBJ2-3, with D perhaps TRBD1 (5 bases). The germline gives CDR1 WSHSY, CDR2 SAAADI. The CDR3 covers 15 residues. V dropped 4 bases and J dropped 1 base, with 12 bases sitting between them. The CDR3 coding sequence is TGCGCCAGCAGTGGGGCGACAGTAGGCACAGATACGCAGTATTTT. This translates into CASSGATVGTDTQYF.

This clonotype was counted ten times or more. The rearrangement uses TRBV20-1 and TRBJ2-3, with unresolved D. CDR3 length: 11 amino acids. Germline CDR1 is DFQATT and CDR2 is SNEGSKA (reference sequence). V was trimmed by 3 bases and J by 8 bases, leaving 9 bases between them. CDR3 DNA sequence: TGCAGTGCTAGGCGTGGGTTTACGCAGTATTTT. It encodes CSARRGFTQYF.

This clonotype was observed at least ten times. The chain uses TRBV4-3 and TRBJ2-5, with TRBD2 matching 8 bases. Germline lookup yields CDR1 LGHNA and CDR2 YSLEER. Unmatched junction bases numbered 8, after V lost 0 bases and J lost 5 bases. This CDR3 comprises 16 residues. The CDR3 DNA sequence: TGCGCCAGCAGCCAAGATTTTAGCGGGGTATTCGAGACCCAGTACTTC. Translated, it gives CASSQDFSGVFETQYF.

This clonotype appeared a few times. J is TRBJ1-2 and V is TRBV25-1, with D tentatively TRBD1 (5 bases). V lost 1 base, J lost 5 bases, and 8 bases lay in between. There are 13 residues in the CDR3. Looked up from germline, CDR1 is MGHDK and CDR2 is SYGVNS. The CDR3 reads CASSEWGDYGYTF. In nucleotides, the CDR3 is TGTGCCAGCAGTGAATGGGGGGATTATGGCTACACCTTC.

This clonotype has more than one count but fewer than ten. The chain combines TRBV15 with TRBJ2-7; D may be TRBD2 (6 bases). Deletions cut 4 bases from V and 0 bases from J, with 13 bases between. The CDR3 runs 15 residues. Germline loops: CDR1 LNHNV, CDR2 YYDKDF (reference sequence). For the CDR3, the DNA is TGTGCCACCAGCATCGGGACTCCCAGCTCCTACGAGCAGTACTTC. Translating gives CATSIGTPSSYEQYF.

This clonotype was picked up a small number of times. The DNA for the CDR3 is TGTGCCAGCAGCCTAGGGGCAGTCCGTCAAGAGACCCAGTACTTC. It is translated as CASSLGAVRQETQYF. The V call is TRBV12-3 or TRBV12-4, the J call TRBJ2-5, with a tentative D call TRBD1 (5 bases). V lost 6 bases and J lost 2, with 16 bases in between. This CDR3 comprises 15 residues.

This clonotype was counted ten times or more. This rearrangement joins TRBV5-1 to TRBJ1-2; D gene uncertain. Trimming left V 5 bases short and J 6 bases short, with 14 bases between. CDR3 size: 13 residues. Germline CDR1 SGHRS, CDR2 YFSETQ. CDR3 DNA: TGCGCCAGCAGACCCAGTGTGGTGGATGGCTACACCTTC. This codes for CASRPSVVDGYTF.

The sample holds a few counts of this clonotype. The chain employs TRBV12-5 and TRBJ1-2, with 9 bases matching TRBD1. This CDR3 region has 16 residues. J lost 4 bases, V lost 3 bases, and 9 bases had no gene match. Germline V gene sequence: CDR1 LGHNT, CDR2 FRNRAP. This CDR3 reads CASGFYPGTGTYGYTF. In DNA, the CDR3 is TGTGCTAGTGGTTTTTACCCCGGGACAGGGACCTATGGCTACACCTTC.

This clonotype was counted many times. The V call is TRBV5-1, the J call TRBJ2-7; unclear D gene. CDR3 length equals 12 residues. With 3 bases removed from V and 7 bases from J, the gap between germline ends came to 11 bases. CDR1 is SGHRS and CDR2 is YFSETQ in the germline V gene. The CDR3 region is CASSSSQGEQYF. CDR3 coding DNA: TGCGCCAGCAGCTCGTCCCAAGGGGAGCAGTACTTC.

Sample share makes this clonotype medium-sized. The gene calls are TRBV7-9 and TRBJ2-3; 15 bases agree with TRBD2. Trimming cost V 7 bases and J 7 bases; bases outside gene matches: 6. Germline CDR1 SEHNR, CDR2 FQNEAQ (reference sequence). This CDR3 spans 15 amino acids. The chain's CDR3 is CASTLGTSGRHTQYF. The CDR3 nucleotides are TGTGCCAGCACCTTGGGGACTAGCGGGAGGCATACGCAGTATTTT.

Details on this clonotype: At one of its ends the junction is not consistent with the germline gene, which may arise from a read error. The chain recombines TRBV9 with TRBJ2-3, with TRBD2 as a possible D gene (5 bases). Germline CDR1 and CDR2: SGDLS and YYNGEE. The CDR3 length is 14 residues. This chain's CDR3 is CASSVRVSTDTQYF. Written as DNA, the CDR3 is TGTGCCAGCAGCGTGAGGGTTAGCACTGATACGCAGTATTTT.

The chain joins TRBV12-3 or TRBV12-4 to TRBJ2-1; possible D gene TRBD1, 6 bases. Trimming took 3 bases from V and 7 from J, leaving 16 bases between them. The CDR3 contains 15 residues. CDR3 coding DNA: TGTGCCAGCAGTTTCTTAGAGGGGGTGCGAAATGAGCAGTTCTTC. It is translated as CASSFLEGVRNEQFF.

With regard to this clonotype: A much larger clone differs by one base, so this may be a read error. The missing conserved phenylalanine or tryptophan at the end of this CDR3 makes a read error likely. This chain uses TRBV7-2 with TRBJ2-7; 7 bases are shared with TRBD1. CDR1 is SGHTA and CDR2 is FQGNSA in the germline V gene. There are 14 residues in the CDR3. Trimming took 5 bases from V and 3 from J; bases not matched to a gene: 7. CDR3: CASSNNRDSYEQYL. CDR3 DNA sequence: TGTGCCAGCAGCAATAACAGGGACAGCTACGAGCAGTACCTC.

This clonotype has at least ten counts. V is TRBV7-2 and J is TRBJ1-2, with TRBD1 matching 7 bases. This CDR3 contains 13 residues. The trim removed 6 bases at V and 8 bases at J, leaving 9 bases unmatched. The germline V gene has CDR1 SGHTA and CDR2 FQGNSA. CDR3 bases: TGTGCCAGCAGTTACCCAGGGGGAAGGGGCTACACCTTC. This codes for CASSYPGGRGYTF.

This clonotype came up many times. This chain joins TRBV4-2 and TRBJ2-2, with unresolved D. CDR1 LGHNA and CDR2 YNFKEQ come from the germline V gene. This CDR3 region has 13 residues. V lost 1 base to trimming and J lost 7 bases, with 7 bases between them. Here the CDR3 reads CASSQARVGELFF. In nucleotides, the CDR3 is TGTGCCAGCAGCCAAGCTAGGGTCGGGGAGCTGTTTTTT.

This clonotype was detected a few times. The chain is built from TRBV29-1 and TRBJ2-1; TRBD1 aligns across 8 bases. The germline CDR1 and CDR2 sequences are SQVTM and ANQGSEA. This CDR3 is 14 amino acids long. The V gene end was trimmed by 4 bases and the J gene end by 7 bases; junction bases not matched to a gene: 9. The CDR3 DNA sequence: TGCAGCGTTGTTCGCGGACAGGGATCGAATGAGCAGTTCTTC. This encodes CSVVRGQGSNEQFF.